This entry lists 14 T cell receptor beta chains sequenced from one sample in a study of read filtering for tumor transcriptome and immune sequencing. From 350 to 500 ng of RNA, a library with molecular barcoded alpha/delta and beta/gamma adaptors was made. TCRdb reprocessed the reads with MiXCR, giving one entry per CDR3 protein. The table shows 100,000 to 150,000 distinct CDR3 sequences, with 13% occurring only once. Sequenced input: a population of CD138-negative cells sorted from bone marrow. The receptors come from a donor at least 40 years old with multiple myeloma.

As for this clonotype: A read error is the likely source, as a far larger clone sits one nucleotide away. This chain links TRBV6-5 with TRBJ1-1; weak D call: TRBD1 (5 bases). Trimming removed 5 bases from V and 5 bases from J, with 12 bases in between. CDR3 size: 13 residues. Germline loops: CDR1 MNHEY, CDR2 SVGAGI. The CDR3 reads CASSKTVRTEAFF. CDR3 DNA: TGTGCCAGCAGTAAGACAGTTCGGACTGAAGCTTTCTTT.

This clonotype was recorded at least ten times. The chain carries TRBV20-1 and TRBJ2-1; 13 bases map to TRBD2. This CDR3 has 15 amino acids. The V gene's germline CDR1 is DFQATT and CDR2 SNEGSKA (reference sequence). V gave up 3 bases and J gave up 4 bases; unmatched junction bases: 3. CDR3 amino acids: CSARGTSGTYNEQFF. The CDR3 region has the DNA TGCAGTGCTAGGGGGACTAGCGGGACATACAATGAGCAGTTCTTC.

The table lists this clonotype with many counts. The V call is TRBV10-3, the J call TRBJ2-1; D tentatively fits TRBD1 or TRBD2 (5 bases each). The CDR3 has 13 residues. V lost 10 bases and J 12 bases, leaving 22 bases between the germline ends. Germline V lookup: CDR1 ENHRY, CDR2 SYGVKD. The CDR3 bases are TGTGCCACCCAGAGGGGAGAGAATCTAGGGCAGTTCTTC. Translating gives CATQRGENLGQFF.

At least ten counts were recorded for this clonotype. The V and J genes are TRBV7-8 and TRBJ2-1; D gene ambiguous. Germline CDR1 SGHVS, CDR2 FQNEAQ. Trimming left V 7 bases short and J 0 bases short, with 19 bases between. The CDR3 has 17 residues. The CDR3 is CASTPARRFSSYNEQFF. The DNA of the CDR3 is TGTGCCAGCACCCCTGCGAGAAGGTTTAGCTCCTACAATGAGCAGTTCTTC.

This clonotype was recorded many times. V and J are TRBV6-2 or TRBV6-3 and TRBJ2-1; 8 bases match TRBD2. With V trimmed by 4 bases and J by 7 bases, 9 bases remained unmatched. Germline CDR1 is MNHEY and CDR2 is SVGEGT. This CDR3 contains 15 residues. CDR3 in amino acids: CASSFLLTSVNEQFF. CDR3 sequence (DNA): TGTGCCAGCAGTTTCCTACTGACTAGCGTAAATGAGCAGTTCTTC.

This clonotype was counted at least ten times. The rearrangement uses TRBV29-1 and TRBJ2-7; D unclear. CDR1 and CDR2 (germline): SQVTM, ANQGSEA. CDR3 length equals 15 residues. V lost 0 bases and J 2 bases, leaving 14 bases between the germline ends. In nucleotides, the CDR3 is TGCAGCGTTGAAGATCTTGGAGCCACCCCCTACGAGCAGTACTTC. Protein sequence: CSVEDLGATPYEQYF.

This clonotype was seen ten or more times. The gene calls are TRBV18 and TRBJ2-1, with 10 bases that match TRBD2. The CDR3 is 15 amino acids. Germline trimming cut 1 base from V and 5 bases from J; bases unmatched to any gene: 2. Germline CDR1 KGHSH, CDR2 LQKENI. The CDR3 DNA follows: TGTGCCAGCTCACCACGGCTAGCGGGGGACAATGAGCAGTTCTTC. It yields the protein CASSPRLAGDNEQFF.

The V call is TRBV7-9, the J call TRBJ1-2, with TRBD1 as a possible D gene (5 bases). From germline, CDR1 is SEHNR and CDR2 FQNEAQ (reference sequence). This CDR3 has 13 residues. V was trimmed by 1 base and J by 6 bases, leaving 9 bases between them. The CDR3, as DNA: TGTGCCAGCAGCTTAGAGGGGTCCGATGGCTACACCTTC. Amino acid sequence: CASSLEGSDGYTF. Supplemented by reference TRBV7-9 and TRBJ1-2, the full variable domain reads DTGVSQNPRHKITKRGQNVTFRCDPISEHNRLYWYRQTLGQGPEFLTYFQNEAQLEKSRLLSDRFSAERPKGSFSTLEIQRTEQGDSAMYLCASSLEGSDGYTFGSGTRLTVV.

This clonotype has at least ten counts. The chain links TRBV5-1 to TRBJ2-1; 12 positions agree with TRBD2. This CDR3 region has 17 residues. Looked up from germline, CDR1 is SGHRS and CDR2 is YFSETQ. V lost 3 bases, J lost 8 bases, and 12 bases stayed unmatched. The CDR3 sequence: CASSSPRLAGDLHEQFF. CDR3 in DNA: TGCGCCAGCAGCTCCCCACGACTAGCGGGAGACCTCCATGAGCAGTTCTTC.

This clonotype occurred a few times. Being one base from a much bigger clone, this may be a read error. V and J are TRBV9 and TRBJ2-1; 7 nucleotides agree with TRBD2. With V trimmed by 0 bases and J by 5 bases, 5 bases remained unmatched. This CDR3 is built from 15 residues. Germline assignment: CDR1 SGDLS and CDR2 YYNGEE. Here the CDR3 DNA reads TGTGCCAGCAGCGTAGCGGGAGGCATCCACAATGAGCAGTTCTTC. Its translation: CASSVAGGIHNEQFF.

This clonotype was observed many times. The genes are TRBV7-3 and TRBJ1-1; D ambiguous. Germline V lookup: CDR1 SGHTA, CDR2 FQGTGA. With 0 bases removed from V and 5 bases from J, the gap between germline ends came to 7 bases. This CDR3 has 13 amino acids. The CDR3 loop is CASSLTLGTEAFF. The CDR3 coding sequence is TGTGCCAGCAGCTTAACGTTAGGAACTGAAGCTTTCTTT.

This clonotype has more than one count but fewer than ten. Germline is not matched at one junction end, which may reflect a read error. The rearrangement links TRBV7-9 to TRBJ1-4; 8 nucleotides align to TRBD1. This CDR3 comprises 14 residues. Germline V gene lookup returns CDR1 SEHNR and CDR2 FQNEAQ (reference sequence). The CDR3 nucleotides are TGTGCCAGCAGCAAGGGACAGGTCCGTGAAAAACGGTTTTTT. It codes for CASSKGQVREKRFF.

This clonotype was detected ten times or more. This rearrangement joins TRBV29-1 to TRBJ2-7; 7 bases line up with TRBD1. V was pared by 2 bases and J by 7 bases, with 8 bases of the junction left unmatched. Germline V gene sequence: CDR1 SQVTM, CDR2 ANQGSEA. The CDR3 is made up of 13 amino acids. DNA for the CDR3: TGCAGCGTTGAAACAGGGACAGCTTTGGAGCAGTACTTC. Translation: CSVETGTALEQYF.

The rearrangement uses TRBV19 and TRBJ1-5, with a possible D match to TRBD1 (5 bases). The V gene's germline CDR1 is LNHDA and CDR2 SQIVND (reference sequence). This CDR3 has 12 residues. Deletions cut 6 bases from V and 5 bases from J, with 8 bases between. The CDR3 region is CASRSGYQPQHF. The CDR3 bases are TGTGCCAGTAGGTCAGGGTATCAGCCCCAGCATTTT.